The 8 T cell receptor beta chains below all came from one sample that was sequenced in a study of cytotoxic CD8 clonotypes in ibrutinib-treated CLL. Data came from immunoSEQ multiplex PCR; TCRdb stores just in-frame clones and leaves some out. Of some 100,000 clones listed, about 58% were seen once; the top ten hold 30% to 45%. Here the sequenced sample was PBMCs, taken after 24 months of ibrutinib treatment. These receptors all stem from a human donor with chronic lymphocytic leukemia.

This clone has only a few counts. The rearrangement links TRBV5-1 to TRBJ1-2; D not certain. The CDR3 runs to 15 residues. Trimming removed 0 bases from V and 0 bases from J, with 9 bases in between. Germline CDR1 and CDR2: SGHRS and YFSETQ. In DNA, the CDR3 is TGCGCCAGCAGCTTGGAGAGAGGAGCTAACTATGGCTACACCTTC. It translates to CASSLERGANYGYTF.

In nucleotides, the CDR3 is TGTGCCATCAGTGAGTCTGACTCTGGGGCCAACGTCCTGACTTTC. It translates to CAISESDSGANVLTF. J is TRBJ2-6 and V is TRBV10-3; D not certain. CDR1 and CDR2 from the germline V gene are ENHRY and SYGVKD. CDR3 length: 15 amino acids. V gave up 0 bases and J gave up 0 bases, with 3 bases separating them.

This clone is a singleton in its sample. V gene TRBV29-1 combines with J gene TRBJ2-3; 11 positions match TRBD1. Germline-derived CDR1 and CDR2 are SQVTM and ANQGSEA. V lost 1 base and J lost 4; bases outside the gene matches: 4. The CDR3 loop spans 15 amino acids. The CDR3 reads CSVEGGQGGADTQYF. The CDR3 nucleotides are TGCAGCGTTGAAGGGGGACAGGGGGGAGCAGATACGCAGTATTTT.

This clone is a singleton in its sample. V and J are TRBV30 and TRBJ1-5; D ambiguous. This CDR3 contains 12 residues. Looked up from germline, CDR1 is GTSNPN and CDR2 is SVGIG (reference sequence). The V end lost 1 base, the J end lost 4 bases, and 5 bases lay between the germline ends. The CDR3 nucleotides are TGTGCCTGGAGTGGAGGAAATCAGCCCCAGCATTTT. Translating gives CAWSGGNQPQHF.

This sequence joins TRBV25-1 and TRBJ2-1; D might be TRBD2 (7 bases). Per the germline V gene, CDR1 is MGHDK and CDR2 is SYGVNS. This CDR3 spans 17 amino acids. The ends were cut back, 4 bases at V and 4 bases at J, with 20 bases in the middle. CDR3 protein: CASSAMPWGGGYNEQFF. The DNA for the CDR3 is TGTGCCAGCAGTGCCATGCCCTGGGGGGGCGGTTACAATGAGCAGTTCTTC.

The CDR3 sequence is CASSYSGTVNEQFF. Written as DNA, the CDR3 is TGTGCCAGCAGTTACTCGGGGACAGTAAATGAGCAGTTCTTC. The V gene is TRBV6-5, the J gene TRBJ2-1; 7 bases are shared with TRBD1. The CDR3 runs to 14 residues. V was clipped by 0 bases and J by 7 bases; unmatched bases: 3. Germline-derived CDR1 and CDR2 are MNHEY and SVGAGI.

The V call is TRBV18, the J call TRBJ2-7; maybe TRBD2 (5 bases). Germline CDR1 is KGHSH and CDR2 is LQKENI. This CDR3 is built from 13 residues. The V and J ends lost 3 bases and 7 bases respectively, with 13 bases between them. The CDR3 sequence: CASSPPPGKEQYF. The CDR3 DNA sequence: TGTGCCAGCTCACCCCCCCCCGGGAAAGAGCAGTACTTC.

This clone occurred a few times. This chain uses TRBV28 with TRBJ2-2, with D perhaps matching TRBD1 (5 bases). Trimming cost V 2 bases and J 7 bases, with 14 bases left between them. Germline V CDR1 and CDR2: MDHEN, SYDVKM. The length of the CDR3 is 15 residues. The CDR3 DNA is TGTGCCAGCAGTTTACGTGAGACAGCAAGCGGGGAGCTGTTTTTT. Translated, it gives CASSLRETASGELFF.